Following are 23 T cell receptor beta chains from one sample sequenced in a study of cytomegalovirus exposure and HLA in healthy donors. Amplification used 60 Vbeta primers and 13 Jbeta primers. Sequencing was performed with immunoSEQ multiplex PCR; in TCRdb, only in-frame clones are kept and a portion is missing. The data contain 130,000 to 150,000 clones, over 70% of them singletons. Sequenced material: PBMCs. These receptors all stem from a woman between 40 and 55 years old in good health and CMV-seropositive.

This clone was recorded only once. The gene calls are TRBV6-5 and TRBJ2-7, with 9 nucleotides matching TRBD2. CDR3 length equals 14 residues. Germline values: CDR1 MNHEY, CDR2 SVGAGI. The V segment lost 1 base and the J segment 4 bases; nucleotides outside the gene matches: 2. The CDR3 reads CASSYFTSGYEQYF. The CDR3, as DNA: TGTGCCAGCAGTTACTTTACTAGCGGGTACGAGCAGTACTTC.

The CDR3, as DNA: TGTGCCAGCTCACTTGGCGGGGGACTGAGAGAAGCTTTCTTT. Translation gives CASSLGGGLREAFF. The J gene is TRBJ1-1, the V gene TRBV18; a weak D match, TRBD1 (5 bases). The germline V gene encodes CDR1 KGHSH and CDR2 LQKENI. This CDR3 is built from 14 residues. V gave up 4 bases and J gave up 8 bases, with 17 bases separating them.

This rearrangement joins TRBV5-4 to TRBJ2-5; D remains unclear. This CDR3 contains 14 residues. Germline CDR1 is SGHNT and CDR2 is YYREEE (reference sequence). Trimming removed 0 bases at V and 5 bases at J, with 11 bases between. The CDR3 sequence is CASSLGQTGETQYF. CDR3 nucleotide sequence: TGTGCCAGCAGCTTGGGCCAAACCGGGGAGACCCAGTACTTC.

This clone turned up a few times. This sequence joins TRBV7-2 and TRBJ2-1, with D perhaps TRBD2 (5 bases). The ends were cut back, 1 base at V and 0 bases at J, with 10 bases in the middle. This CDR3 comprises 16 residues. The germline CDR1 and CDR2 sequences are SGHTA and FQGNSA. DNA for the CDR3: TGTGCCAGCAGCTTAGGGCCGGGAAGCTCCTACAATGAGCAGTTCTTC. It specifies CASSLGPGSSYNEQFF.

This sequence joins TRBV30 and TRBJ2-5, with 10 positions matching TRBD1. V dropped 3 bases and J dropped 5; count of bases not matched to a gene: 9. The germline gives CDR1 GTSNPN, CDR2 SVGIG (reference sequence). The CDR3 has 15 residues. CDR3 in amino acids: CAWSEGQGLFETQYF. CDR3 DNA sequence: TGTGCCTGGAGCGAGGGACAGGGGTTGTTTGAGACCCAGTACTTC.

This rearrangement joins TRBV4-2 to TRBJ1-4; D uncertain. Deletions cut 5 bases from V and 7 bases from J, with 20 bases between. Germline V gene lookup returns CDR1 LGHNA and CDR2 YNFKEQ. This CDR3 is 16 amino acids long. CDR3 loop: CASSSSIRGGSEKLFF. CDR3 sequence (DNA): TGTGCCAGCAGCTCCTCAATCCGAGGAGGGAGTGAAAAACTGTTTTTT.

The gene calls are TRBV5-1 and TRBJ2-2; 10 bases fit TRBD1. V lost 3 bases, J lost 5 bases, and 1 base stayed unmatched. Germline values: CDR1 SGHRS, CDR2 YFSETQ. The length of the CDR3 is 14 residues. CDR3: CASSSGQGTGELFF. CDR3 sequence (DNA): TGCGCCAGCAGCTCGGGACAGGGGACCGGGGAGCTGTTTTTT.

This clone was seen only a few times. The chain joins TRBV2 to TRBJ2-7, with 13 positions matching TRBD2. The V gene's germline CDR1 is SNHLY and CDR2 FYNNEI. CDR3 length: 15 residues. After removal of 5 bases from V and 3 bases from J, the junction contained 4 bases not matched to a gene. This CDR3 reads CASSQRLAGGYEQYF. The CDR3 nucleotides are TGTGCCAGCAGTCAACGACTAGCGGGGGGCTACGAGCAGTACTTC.

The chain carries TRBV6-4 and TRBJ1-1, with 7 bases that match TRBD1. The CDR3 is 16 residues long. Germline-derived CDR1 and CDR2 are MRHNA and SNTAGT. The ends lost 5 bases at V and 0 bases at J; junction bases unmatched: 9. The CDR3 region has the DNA TGTGCCAGCAGTCTCGCCGGGACAGTTATGAACACTGAAGCTTTCTTT. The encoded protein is CASSLAGTVMNTEAFF.

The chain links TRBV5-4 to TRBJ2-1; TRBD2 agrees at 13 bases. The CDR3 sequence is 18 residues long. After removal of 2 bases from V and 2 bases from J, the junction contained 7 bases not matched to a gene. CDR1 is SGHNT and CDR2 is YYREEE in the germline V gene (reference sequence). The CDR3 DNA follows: TGTGCCAGCAGCTTCGGGACTAGCGGGGAAATTACCTACAATGAGCAGTTCTTC. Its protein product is CASSFGTSGEITYNEQFF. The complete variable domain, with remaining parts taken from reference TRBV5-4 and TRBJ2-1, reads ETGVTQSPTHLIKTRGQQVTLRCSSQSGHNTVSWYQQALGQGPQFIFQYYREEENGRGNFPPRFSGLQFPNYSSELNVNALELDDSALYLCASSFGTSGEITYNEQFFGPGTRLTVL.

CDR3 DNA: TGTGCCAGCAGCTTAAGTGGCGGGGGGGCGTGGGGTGAGCAGTTCTTC. Amino acid sequence: CASSLSGGGAWGEQFF. The rearrangement links TRBV7-3 to TRBJ2-1; 9 bases agree with TRBD2. This CDR3 is built from 16 residues. J gave up 9 bases and V 1 base, and 10 bases lay outside the gene matches. Germline V CDR1 and CDR2: SGHTA, FQGTGA.

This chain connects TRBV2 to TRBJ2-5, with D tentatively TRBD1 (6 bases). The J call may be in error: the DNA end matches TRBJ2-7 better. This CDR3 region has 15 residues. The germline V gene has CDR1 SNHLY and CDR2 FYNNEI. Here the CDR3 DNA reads TGTGCCAGCAGTAAGACCGGGACATTCCCCTACGAGCAGTACTTC. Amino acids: CASSKTGTFPYEQYF.

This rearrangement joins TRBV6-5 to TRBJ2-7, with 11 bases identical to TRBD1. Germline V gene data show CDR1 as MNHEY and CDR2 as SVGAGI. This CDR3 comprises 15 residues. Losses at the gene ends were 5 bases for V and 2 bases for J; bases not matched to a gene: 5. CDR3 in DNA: TGTGCCAGCAGTCGCGGACAGGGGGCCCCCTACGAGCAGTACTTC. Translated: CASSRGQGAPYEQYF.

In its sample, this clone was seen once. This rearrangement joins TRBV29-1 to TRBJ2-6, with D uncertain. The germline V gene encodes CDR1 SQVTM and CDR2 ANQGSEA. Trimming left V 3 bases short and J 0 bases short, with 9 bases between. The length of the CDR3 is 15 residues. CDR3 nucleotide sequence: TGCAGCGTTGACCAGTCAGGCTCTGGGGCCAACGTCCTGACTTTC. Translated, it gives CSVDQSGSGANVLTF. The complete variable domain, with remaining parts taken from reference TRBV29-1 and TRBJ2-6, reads SAVISQKPSRDICQRGTSLTIQCQVDSQVTMMFWYRQQPGQSLTLIATANQGSEATYESGFVIDKFPISRPNLTFSTLTVSNMSPEDSSIYLCSVDQSGSGANVLTFGAGSRLTVL.

Here the CDR3 reads CAISELAGGETQYF. Written as DNA, the CDR3 is TGTGCCATCAGTGAGTTAGCGGGGGGTGAGACCCAGTACTTC. The J gene is TRBJ2-5, the V gene TRBV10-3; 10 nucleotides match TRBD2. The CDR3 length is 14 residues. CDR1 and CDR2 (germline): ENHRY, SYGVKD. J lost 5 bases, V lost 1 base, and 1 base had no gene match.

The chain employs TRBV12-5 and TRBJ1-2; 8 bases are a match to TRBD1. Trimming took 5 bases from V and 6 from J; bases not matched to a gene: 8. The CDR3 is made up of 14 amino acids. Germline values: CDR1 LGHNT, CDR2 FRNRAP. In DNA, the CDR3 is TGTGCTAGTGGTACGCCCGACAGGGGAAATGGCTACACCTTC. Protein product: CASGTPDRGNGYTF.

As DNA, the CDR3 is TGTGCCAGCAGTTTATATAGCGGGGGACCGAAAATATCAGATACGCAGTATTTT. It specifies CASSLYSGGPKISDTQYF. The V call is TRBV28, the J call TRBJ2-3, with 9 nucleotides matching TRBD2. Germline trimming cut 1 base from V and 4 bases from J; bases unmatched to any gene: 12. The CDR3 is made up of 18 amino acids. Germline V CDR1 and CDR2: MDHEN, SYDVKM.

The CDR3: CASSLASGFGNTIYF. The CDR3, as DNA: TGTGCCAGCAGCTTAGCGAGCGGTTTTGGAAACACCATATATTTT. The chain links TRBV7-6 to TRBJ1-3; D ambiguous. In germline, CDR1 is SGHVS, CDR2 FNYEAQ. V lost 0 bases, J lost 3 bases, and 9 bases lay in between. The CDR3 contains 15 residues.

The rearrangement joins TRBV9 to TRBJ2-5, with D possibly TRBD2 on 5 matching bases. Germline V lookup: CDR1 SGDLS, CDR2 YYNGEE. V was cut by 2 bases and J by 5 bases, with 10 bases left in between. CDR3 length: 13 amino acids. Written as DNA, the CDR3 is TGTGCCAGCAGCGTTGGAGCGGCTGAGACCCAGTACTTC. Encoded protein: CASSVGAAETQYF. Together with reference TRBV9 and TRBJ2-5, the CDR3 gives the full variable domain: DSGVTQTPKHLITATGQRVTLRCSPRSGDLSVYWYQQSLDQGLQFLIQYYNGEERAKGNILERFSAQQFPDLHSELNLSSLELGDSALYFCASSVGAAETQYFGPGTRLLVL.

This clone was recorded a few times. CDR3 nucleotide sequence: TGTGCCATCGCTTCGGGGGGAAATGAAAAACTGTTTTTT. Its translation: CAIASGGNEKLFF. This chain connects TRBV10-3 to TRBJ1-4; the D gene is possibly TRBD1 (5 bases). This CDR3 is built from 13 residues. V lost 8 bases, J lost 5 bases, and 12 bases lay in between. Germline V gene data show CDR1 as ENHRY and CDR2 as SYGVKD.

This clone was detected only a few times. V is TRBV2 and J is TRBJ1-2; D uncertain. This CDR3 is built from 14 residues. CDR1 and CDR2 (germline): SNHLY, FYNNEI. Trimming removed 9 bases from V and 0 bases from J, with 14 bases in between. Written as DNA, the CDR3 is TGTGCCAGGCAGGCAGCCGAAGCTAACTATGGCTACACCTTC. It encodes CARQAAEANYGYTF.

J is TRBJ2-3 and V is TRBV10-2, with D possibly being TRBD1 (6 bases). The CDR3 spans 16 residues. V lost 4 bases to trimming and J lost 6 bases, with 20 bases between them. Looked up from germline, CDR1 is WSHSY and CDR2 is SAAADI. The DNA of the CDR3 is TGCGCCAGCAGTGGCCCCGAAACAGGGTTCGGTGATACGCAGTATTTT. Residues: CASSGPETGFGDTQYF.

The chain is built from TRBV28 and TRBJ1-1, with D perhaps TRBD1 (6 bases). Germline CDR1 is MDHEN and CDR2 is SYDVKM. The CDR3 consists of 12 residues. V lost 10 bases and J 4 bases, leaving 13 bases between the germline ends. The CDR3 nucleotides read TGTGCCACCTACAGGGATCGCACTGAAGCTTTCTTT. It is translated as CATYRDRTEAFF.